This paragraph covers one T cell receptor (beta chain) sequence. This entry comes from a study of blood T cell repertoires in COVID-19. Study-wide context: The samples span acute and convalescent COVID-19 from the United States, Italy and Spain. T cells, B-cell-depleted T cells, or PBMCs provided the cDNA or gDNA that served as material.

Under the authors' procedure: Quantification of nucleated cells was approximated via reference gene primer amplification. Measured with immunoSEQ multiplex PCR; TCRdb has only the in-frame clones, and not every one. Clonal size and the V and J genes are those of that table, whereas D and trimming came from the DNA. Found here are about 66,000 clones, 85% to 90% of them singletons; the top ten hold approximately 1.5%. Germline CDR1 and CDR2: MDHEN and SYDVKM. This CDR3 is built from 12 residues. Trimming shortened V by 7 bases and J by 0 bases, and 6 bases separated the two germline ends. The source of this sequence is a man aged 55 to 70 with acute or convalescent COVID-19. Sample: peripheral blood. J is TRBJ1-2 and V is TRBV28, with D unclear. The CDR3 sequence: CASTRTNYGYTF. The CDR3 coding sequence is TGTGCCAGCACGCGAACTAACTATGGCTACACCTTC.